The next 27 T cell receptor beta chains were all read from a single sample in a study of blood T cell repertoires in COVID-19 (dated by TCRdb to the early 2020s). The method behind the library was the immunoSEQ multiplex PCR assay. TCRdb obtained this table from immuneACCESS and retained in-frame rearrangements with V and J assigned. These tables miss some clones; where compared with another copy, unresolved V genes account for less than half of the shortfall, and the remainder is unexplained. The sample table shows about 100,000 clones, and about four fifths are seen once. The ten largest clonotypes hold just under 2% of the sample. Sample: peripheral blood. These receptors originate from a man in his 70s with active or convalescent COVID-19.

This chain uses TRBV27 with TRBJ1-1; 8 positions match TRBD1. This CDR3 contains 16 residues. The J segment lost 0 bases and the V segment lost 4 bases, leaving 7 bases of the junction unmatched. The V gene's germline CDR1 is MNHEY and CDR2 SMNVEV (reference sequence). For the CDR3, the DNA is TGTGCCAGCAGTTGGGACAGGAACGTCATGAACACTGAAGCTTTCTTT. Translation: CASSWDRNVMNTEAFF.

The V call is TRBV19, the J call TRBJ1-2; D not certain. The V gene lost 0 bases and the J gene lost 0 bases, with 14 bases spanning the gap. CDR3 length: 17 amino acids. Germline CDR1 and CDR2: LNHDA and SQIVND (reference sequence). CDR3 coding DNA: TGTGCCAGTAGTATAGAAGGTACGGACGGGACTAACTATGGCTACACCTTC. The encoded protein is CASSIEGTDGTNYGYTF.

The chain has TRBV19 and TRBJ1-1, with D possibly matching TRBD1 (6 bases). Trimming shortened V by 0 bases and J by 0 bases, and 8 bases separated the two germline ends. The CDR3 runs 15 residues. The germline V gene has CDR1 LNHDA and CDR2 SQIVND (reference sequence). CDR3 region: CASSIDQGMNTEAFF. The DNA of the CDR3 is TGTGCCAGTAGTATAGATCAGGGGATGAACACTGAAGCTTTCTTT.

This clone occurred many times. Different DNA sequences within this sample yield the same CDR3. This chain connects TRBV2 to TRBJ2-7, with D possibly TRBD1 on 6 matching bases. The V and J ends lost 3 bases and 2 bases respectively, with 11 bases between them. CDR1 is SNHLY and CDR2 is FYNNEI in the germline V gene. CDR3 length equals 14 residues. In nucleotides, the CDR3 is TGTGCCAGCAGTGAGAGGGGACAAACCTACGAGCAGTACTTC. Its protein product is CASSERGQTYEQYF.

The gene calls are TRBV2 and TRBJ1-2; 9 bases are shared with TRBD1. The CDR3 totals 15 residues. The trim removed 6 bases at V and 3 bases at J, leaving 8 bases unmatched. CDR1 and CDR2 from the germline V gene are SNHLY and FYNNEI. The CDR3 coding sequence is TGTGCCAGCAGCCAAAACAGGGGGCTCGACTATGGCTACACCTTC. It codes for CASSQNRGLDYGYTF.

This chain links TRBV27 with TRBJ2-3; a weak D match, TRBD2 (6 bases). The germline V and J ends were trimmed by 6 bases and 7 bases, with 20 bases remaining between them. The CDR3 runs 15 residues. Germline CDR1 MNHEY, CDR2 SMNVEV (reference sequence). The DNA of the CDR3 is TGTGCCAGCAGAGGAGATGGGACTTCACCCTATACGCAGTATTTT. Translated: CASRGDGTSPYTQYF.

This chain connects TRBV28 to TRBJ1-1, with 9 bases fitting TRBD1. With 6 bases clipped from V and 10 bases from J, the junction kept 9 bases outside the gene matches. The CDR3 totals 13 residues. CDR1 is MDHEN, CDR2 SYDVKM, per germline. The CDR3 reads CASRLPGTGIAFF. The CDR3 DNA is TGTGCCAGCAGACTTCCAGGGACAGGGATAGCTTTCTTT.

This clone was counted between two and nine times. Compared with germline, one end of the junction differs, possibly owing to a read error. This chain joins TRBV6-6 and TRBJ2-7; D gene unclear. Germline V gives CDR1 MNHNY, CDR2 SVGAGI (reference sequence). This CDR3 is built from 11 residues. The CDR3 reads CASSPSSEQYF. DNA of the CDR3: TGTGCCAGCAGTCCTTCCTCCGAGCAGTACTTC.

DNA for the CDR3: TGTGCCAGCAGCGTAGGAGAGCGGGGGGTTAATGAGCAGTTCTTC. Translation: CASSVGERGVNEQFF. V gene TRBV9 combines with J gene TRBJ2-1, with 9 bases lining up with TRBD2. The trim removed 0 bases at V and 7 bases at J, leaving 5 bases unmatched. CDR1 and CDR2 from the germline V gene are SGDLS and YYNGEE. This CDR3 is built from 15 residues.

The chain employs TRBV2 and TRBJ2-3, with 10 bases lining up with TRBD2. Germline CDR1 SNHLY, CDR2 FYNNEI. After removal of 5 bases from V and 5 bases from J, the junction contained 13 bases not matched to a gene. CDR3 length equals 17 residues. The CDR3, as DNA: TGTGCCAGCAGTACCCCGCCGAGCGGGGGGGCAGTAGATACGCAGTATTTT. Encoded protein: CASSTPPSGGAVDTQYF.

The J gene is TRBJ1-1, the V gene TRBV19, with D possibly being TRBD1 (5 bases). CDR3 length: 15 residues. Between the trimmed V and J ends, which lost 6 bases and 7 bases, there was a span of 21 bases. Germline V CDR1 and CDR2: LNHDA, SQIVND (reference sequence). The CDR3 protein is CASSPLLQGKDEAFF. The DNA for the CDR3 is TGTGCCAGTAGCCCTCTATTGCAGGGTAAGGATGAAGCTTTCTTT.

This clone was seen just once. This chain joins TRBV30 and TRBJ1-1, with TRBD1 matching over 7 bases. Germline CDR1 is GTSNPN and CDR2 is SVGIG (reference sequence). This CDR3 is built from 11 residues. With 3 bases clipped from V and 11 bases from J, the junction kept 6 bases outside the gene matches. CDR3 residues: CAWSEGAEAFF. CDR3 nucleotide sequence: TGTGCCTGGAGCGAGGGGGCGGAGGCTTTCTTT.

This chain connects TRBV3-1 (or the pseudogene TRBV3-2) to TRBJ1-3, with D uncertain. This CDR3 spans 14 amino acids. Germline V gene sequence: CDR1 LGHDT, CDR2 YNNKEL (reference sequence). The V end lost 6 bases, the J end lost 0 bases, and 9 bases lay between the germline ends. This chain's CDR3 is CASRLRASGNTIYF. CDR3 nucleotides: TGTGCCAGCAGGTTGAGAGCCTCTGGAAACACCATATATTTT.

The chain recombines TRBV5-1 with TRBJ1-2, with D unclear. CDR1 and CDR2 (germline): SGHRS, YFSETQ. The length of the CDR3 is 14 residues. V lost 2 bases and J 3 bases, leaving 11 bases between the germline ends. The CDR3 here is CASSFGPGDYGYTF. For the CDR3, the DNA is TGCGCCAGCAGCTTTGGGCCAGGCGACTATGGCTACACCTTC.

This rearrangement joins TRBV5-6 to TRBJ2-7; D might be TRBD2 (6 bases). This CDR3 spans 15 amino acids. The germline gives CDR1 SGHDT, CDR2 YYEEEE. The ends were cut back, 4 bases at V and 1 base at J, with 15 bases in the middle. The CDR3 bases are TGTGCCAGCAGCGAGGAGGGCGGTGGGTCCTACGAGCAGTACTTC. It yields the protein CASSEEGGGSYEQYF. The full variable domain, completed using reference TRBV5-6 and TRBJ2-7, is DAGVTQSPTHLIKTRGQQVTLRCSPKSGHDTVSWYQQALGQGPQFIFQYYEEEERQRGNFPDRFSGHQFPNYSSELNVNALLLGDSALYLCASSEEGGGSYEQYFGPGTRLTVT.

The gene calls are TRBV2 and TRBJ1-4, with D unresolved. In germline, CDR1 is SNHLY, CDR2 FYNNEI. The CDR3 is 14 amino acids. Trimming shortened V by 6 bases and J by 3 bases, and 11 bases separated the two germline ends. The CDR3 reads CASRVGISNEKLFF. The CDR3 DNA reads as TGTGCCAGCAGGGTCGGGATCTCTAATGAAAAACTGTTTTTT.

V is TRBV5-1 and J is TRBJ1-1; D unresolved. V was cut by 0 bases and J by 0 bases, with 6 bases left in between. This CDR3 is 14 amino acids long. Germline-derived CDR1 and CDR2 are SGHRS and YFSETQ. CDR3 nucleotides: TGCGCCAGCAGCTTGGTCGGTATGAACACTGAAGCTTTCTTT. This encodes CASSLVGMNTEAFF.

The rearrangement links TRBV3-1 (or the pseudogene TRBV3-2) to TRBJ1-2; tentatively, D is TRBD1 (6 bases). Trimming took 4 bases from V and 5 from J, leaving 20 bases between them. CDR3 length equals 16 residues. CDR1 is LGHDT and CDR2 is YNNKEL in the germline V gene (reference sequence). The CDR3 bases are TGTGCCAGCAGCCTTTTTCAAGCAGGGGCTCTTTATGGCTACACCTTC. This encodes CASSLFQAGALYGYTF.

This chain's CDR3 is CASSLDSYSYEQYF. Here the CDR3 DNA reads TGTGCCAGCAGCTTAGACTCATACTCCTACGAGCAGTACTTC. The chain links TRBV7-8 to TRBJ2-7; D unresolved. V was clipped by 1 base and J by 0 bases, with 7 bases between them. There are 14 residues in the CDR3. The germline V gene has CDR1 SGHVS and CDR2 FQNEAQ.

This clone was counted a single time. The chain combines TRBV9 with TRBJ1-1, with unresolved D. The CDR3 consists of 15 residues. Germline values: CDR1 SGDLS, CDR2 YYNGEE. The ends were cut back, 0 bases at V and 2 bases at J, with 11 bases in the middle. The CDR3 loop reads CASSVAWRGNTEAFF. DNA for the CDR3: TGTGCCAGCAGCGTAGCTTGGCGGGGAAACACTGAAGCTTTCTTT. Using reference TRBV9 and TRBJ1-1 for the parts outside the CDR3, the full variable domain is DSGVTQTPKHLITATGQRVTLRCSPRSGDLSVYWYQQSLDQGLQFLIQYYNGEERAKGNILERFSAQQFPDLHSELNLSSLELGDSALYFCASSVAWRGNTEAFFGQGTRLTVV.

The J gene is TRBJ1-2, the V gene TRBV28; the D gene is possibly TRBD1 (6 bases). With 2 bases removed from V and 4 bases from J, the gap between germline ends came to 14 bases. The CDR3 is 15 amino acids. In germline, CDR1 is MDHEN, CDR2 SYDVKM. CDR3 nucleotides: TGTGCCAGCAGTTTAGGGCCCGAGGGGGTCTATGGCTACACCTTC. This gives the protein CASSLGPEGVYGYTF.

V usage is TRBV18 and J usage is TRBJ2-7, with a weak D call TRBD2 (5 bases). The CDR3 totals 15 residues. Germline lookup yields CDR1 KGHSH and CDR2 LQKENI. Between the trimmed V and J ends, which lost 1 base and 4 bases, there was a span of 14 bases. The CDR3 spells CASSPLPDSPYEQYF. CDR3 coding DNA: TGTGCCAGCTCACCACTCCCGGACTCCCCTTACGAGCAGTACTTC.

The rearrangement uses TRBV4-3 and TRBJ1-4; 10 bases map to TRBD1. J lost 7 bases, V lost 4 bases, and 9 bases had no gene match. CDR3 size: 16 residues. The germline V gene has CDR1 LGHNA and CDR2 YSLEER. The CDR3 spells CASSLLTGGLSEKLFF. CDR3 coding DNA: TGCGCCAGCAGCCTCCTGACAGGGGGCCTTTCTGAAAAACTGTTTTTT.

J is TRBJ1-4 and V is TRBV23-1; no clear D. TRBV23-1 is flagged as an ORF with uncertain function. The CDR3 covers 16 residues. V gave up 3 bases and J gave up 7 bases, with 18 bases separating them. CDR3 sequence: CASSHREGLSCEKLFF. The CDR3 DNA follows: TGCGCCAGCAGTCACCGTGAGGGCCTCAGCTGTGAAAAACTGTTTTTT.

This clone was seen only a few times. The V and J genes are TRBV7-2 and TRBJ1-2; 7 bases are a match to TRBD1. This CDR3 is built from 13 residues. CDR1 and CDR2 from the germline V gene are SGHTA and FQGNSA. Trimming cost V 5 bases and J 4 bases; bases outside gene matches: 4. The DNA of the CDR3 is TGTGCCAGCAGCCAAGACAGGGTCTATGGCTACACCTTC. It is translated as CASSQDRVYGYTF.

The chain uses TRBV12-5 and TRBJ1-2, with D perhaps matching TRBD1 (5 bases). V was pared by 0 bases and J by 4 bases, with 21 bases between. This CDR3 has 18 amino acids. Germline V gene data show CDR1 as LGHNT and CDR2 as FRNRAP. CDR3: CASGLVSGGRLYFYGYTF. The CDR3 DNA follows: TGTGCTAGTGGTTTGGTAAGCGGGGGGAGGCTCTATTTCTATGGCTACACCTTC.

The chain employs TRBV6-5 and TRBJ2-3; 8 bases are a match to TRBD1. This CDR3 has 14 amino acids. CDR1 and CDR2 (germline): MNHEY, SVGAGI. The trim removed 8 bases at V and 4 bases at J, leaving 8 bases unmatched. In DNA form, the CDR3 reads TGTGCCAGCCAGGGGGCCCTTCGGGCAGATACGCAGTATTTT. The encoded protein is CASQGALRADTQYF.